Listed below are T cell receptor beta chains from one sample, sequenced in a study of vaccination and CD4 T cells after COVID-19. No cognate antigen is known for these TCRs. TCRdb used MiXCR to reprocess the PCR reads, holding one entry per CDR3 protein. The sample yields 20,000 to 30,000 distinct CDR3 sequences, roughly 38% seen once. Here the sequenced sample was CD4+ T cells from blood, cultured in vitro, taken about 7 months after SARS-CoV-2 vaccination. The receptors were gathered from a human donor who had recovered from COVID-19. CDR3s include the opening cysteine and the closing phenylalanine or tryptophan. D genes are given only for firm matches. Rows give clone size only sometimes, using once, few, many, or a class for an expanded clone.

TGTGCCAGTGGTTCGTGGCAGGGGCCCTACAATGAGCAGTTCTTC CASGSWQGPYNEQFF TRBV10-3 - - TRBJ2-1
TGTGCCAGTAGTAGGGCAGGGGCCGGGAACAATCAGCCCCAGCATTTT CASSRAGAGNNQPQHF TRBV19 - few TRBJ1-5
TGTGCCAGCAGCTCCGGACAGGGGGCCGCCTACGAGCAGTACTTC CASSSGQGAAYEQYF TRBV7-3 TRBD1 - TRBJ2-7
TGTGCCAGCAGCTTAGTTCTGGAGACCCAGTACTTC CASSLVLETQYF TRBV7-2 - few TRBJ2-5
TGTGCCAGCAGCTCCTACCGACTAGCGGGAGGTTTCACAGATACGCAGTATTTT CASSSYRLAGGFTDTQYF TRBV7-2 TRBD2 few TRBJ2-3
TGTGCCAGCAGTTACTCTCACACCGAGGACATTCAGTACTTC CASSYSHTEDIQYF TRBV6-2/TRBV6-3 - few TRBJ2-4
TGTGCCAGCAGCGCCACTCATCCGGGACAGGGGGTTGGCTACACCTTC CASSATHPGQGVGYTF TRBV7-8 TRBD1 - TRBJ1-2
TGCAGTGCTGCGGGGGGTCAAAACACTGAAGCTTTCTTT CSAAGGQNTEAFF TRBV20-1 - - TRBJ1-1
TGTGCCAGCAGCGCCAAGACCGGAGGTGTCCAAGAGACCCAGTACTTC CASSAKTGGVQETQYF TRBV5-4 - - TRBJ2-5
TGTGCCAGCACACCTGAGGGACGGCCCTATGGCTACACCTTC CASTPEGRPYGYTF TRBV18 - - TRBJ1-2
TGTGCCAGCAGTTTAAGAGAGGGCTACACCTTC CASSLREGYTF TRBV28 - - TRBJ1-2
TGTGCCAGTTCAAGCGGGGGACCGAACACCGGGGAGCTGTTTTTT CASSSGGPNTGELFF TRBV6-2/TRBV6-3 TRBD2 few TRBJ2-2
TGTGCCAGCAGTTACTCGTCTCTAGCGGGAGGAATATCCATCTTC CASSYSSLAGGISIF TRBV6-5 TRBD2 - TRBJ2-1
TGTGCCAGCAGCCCTAGTGGTTCTGGGTACGAGCAGTACTTC CASSPSGSGYEQYF TRBV7-9 - - TRBJ2-7
TGTGCCTGGAGAGTACCGGGACAGGGTGTTGGCTACACCTTC CAWRVPGQGVGYTF TRBV30 TRBD1 - TRBJ1-2
TGTGCCAGCAGCCAAGAGGGACTAGCCACAGATACGCAGTATTTT CASSQEGLATDTQYF TRBV4-2 TRBD2 - TRBJ2-3
TGTGCCAGCAGAGGCCAGGGGGGGACTGAAGCTTTCTTT CASRGQGGTEAFF TRBV2 TRBD1 - TRBJ1-1
TGCGCCAGCAGCCAGTTAACAGGGGACGAGAAGGGCTACACCTTC CASSQLTGDEKGYTF TRBV5-1 TRBD1 - TRBJ1-2
TGTGCCAGCAGCCCTCGAAGGGCCGAGCGGGACCGGTTCTTC CASSPRRAERDRFF TRBV11-3 TRBD2 - TRBJ2-1
TGTGCCAGCAGGGGGACAAACGGCGGGCGGGAGACCCAGTACTTC CASRGTNGGRETQYF TRBV28 - - TRBJ2-5
TGTGCCAGTAGTGCTCACGGGGCTTACAATGAGCAGTTCTTC CASSAHGAYNEQFF TRBV19 - - TRBJ2-1
TGTGCCACCCGTACGACAGCAGACTATGGCTACACCTTC CATRTTADYGYTF TRBV19 - - TRBJ1-2
TGTGCCAGCAGCGCAGGTCGTTTGGGGACTAGCGGGGGCACCAATGAGCAGTTCTTC CASSAGRLGTSGGTNEQFF TRBV7-8 TRBD2 - TRBJ2-1
TGTGCCAGCAGCCGATTCGGACAGGGCGGAGAGACCCAGTACTTC CASSRFGQGGETQYF TRBV7-9 TRBD1 few TRBJ2-5
TGCGCCAGCAGCTTGAGGAGTACAGGGAACACTGAAGCTTTCTTT CASSLRSTGNTEAFF TRBV5-1 - few TRBJ1-1
TGTGCCAGCTCACCGACGCAAGATCAGCCCCAGCATTTT CASSPTQDQPQHF TRBV18 - - TRBJ1-5
TGCAGTGCCCCACCAGGGGAAGGCACAGATACGCAGTATTTT CSAPPGEGTDTQYF TRBV20-1 - few TRBJ2-3
TGCGCCAGCAGTCAACTAGCGGGAGGAAAGGAGACGTTAGATACGCAGTATTTT CASSQLAGGKETLDTQYF TRBV23-1 TRBD2 few TRBJ2-3
TGCGCCAGCAGCTTGTTCCGAACTAAGATTTACGAGCAGTACTTC CASSLFRTKIYEQYF TRBV5-1 - - TRBJ2-7
TGTGCCAGTAGTTTACTAGCGGGGATAGACGGGGAGCTGTTTTTT CASSLLAGIDGELFF TRBV19 TRBD2 - TRBJ2-2
TGCAGTGCCAGACAGCCGAACACTGAAGCTTTCTTT CSARQPNTEAFF TRBV20-1 - few TRBJ1-1
TGTACCACCTACCGGGGACGAGGAGATACGCAGTATTTT CTTYRGRGDTQYF TRBV6-1 - - TRBJ2-3
TGTGCCGGCAGCTTAGGGGGACTAGCGATTGAGACCCAGTACTTC CAGSLGGLAIETQYF TRBV7-2 TRBD2 - TRBJ2-5
TGCGCCAGCAGCTGGAACATGGGTAATTCACCCCTCCACTTT CASSWNMGNSPLHF TRBV5-1 - - TRBJ1-6
TGCGCCAGCAGCCAGACAGGGGGCTCGGGCTACACCTTC CASSQTGGSGYTF TRBV4-3 TRBD1 once TRBJ1-2
TGTGCTAGCAGCTTAGGGAGTAGCGGTCAAGAGACCCAGTACTTC CASSLGSSGQETQYF TRBV7-7 - few TRBJ2-5
TGCAGTGCTGAACCCATTTCCGTCGAGAAGGACGAGCAGTACTTC CSAEPISVEKDEQYF TRBV20-1 - few TRBJ2-7
TGTGCCAGCAGCCAAGTATTTGGAAGCTCCTACGAGCAGTACTTC CASSQVFGSSYEQYF TRBV14 - - TRBJ2-7
TGTGCCAGCAGTCCAATCACAGGGGCCTCCTACGAGCAGTACTTC CASSPITGASYEQYF TRBV11-1 TRBD1 - TRBJ2-7
TGCAGTGCTCCCGGGACTCAACAAGAGACCCAGTACTTC CSAPGTQQETQYF TRBV20-1 - few TRBJ2-5
TGTGCCAGCAGCCTGACTAGCGTACAAGAGACCCAGTACTTC CASSLTSVQETQYF TRBV4-2 TRBD2 - TRBJ2-5
TGTGCCAGCAGCAAGAGGACTAGCGGGACCGCCAGAGATGAGCAGTTCTTC CASSKRTSGTARDEQFF TRBV21-1 - - TRBJ2-1
TGTGCCAGCAGCCCATTTGGGGTCGTAGAGACCCAGTACTTC CASSPFGVVETQYF TRBV7-9 - few TRBJ2-5
TGTGCCAGCAGTTACTGGGAGGGGGCAGATACGCAGTATTTT CASSYWEGADTQYF TRBV6-5 - few TRBJ2-3
TGTGCCAGCGGTTTCGGGGAAGGGGGGACTGAAGCTTTCTTT CASGFGEGGTEAFF TRBV6-5 - - TRBJ1-1
TGTGCCAGCAGCCCCCTGGGACTAGCGGGAGCTGGGACCCAGTACTTC CASSPLGLAGAGTQYF TRBV14 TRBD2 once TRBJ2-5
TGCAGTGCTAGAGATATCCTAGCGGGAGGGGAGACCCAGTACTTC CSARDILAGGETQYF TRBV20-1 TRBD2 few TRBJ2-5
TGTGCCAGCAGCTCACCTCAGCGGGAGGGGGACGAGCAGTACTTC CASSSPQREGDEQYF TRBV7-2 TRBD2 - TRBJ2-7
TGTGCCAGCAGCTTCATGGCCAGACTTACTGAAGCTTTCTTT CASSFMARLTEAFF TRBV7-2 - few TRBJ1-1
TGTGCCAGCAGGAGGACTAGCGGGATTAACTACCAAGAGACCCAGTACTTC CASRRTSGINYQETQYF TRBV27 TRBD2 few TRBJ2-5
TGTGCCAGCAGCAAAGTTACGCCCCCGACGGACAAGAGGGGAGAGACCCAGTACTTC CASSKVTPPTDKRGETQYF TRBV21-1 - few TRBJ2-5
TGTGCCACCAGTGACCCTGGGACAGGCCGTCAAGAGACCCAGTACTTC CATSDPGTGRQETQYF TRBV24-1 TRBD1 - TRBJ2-5
TGCGCCAGCAGCCAAGAGAAGGGGGTCGGCTACACCTTC CASSQEKGVGYTF TRBV4-3 - few TRBJ1-2